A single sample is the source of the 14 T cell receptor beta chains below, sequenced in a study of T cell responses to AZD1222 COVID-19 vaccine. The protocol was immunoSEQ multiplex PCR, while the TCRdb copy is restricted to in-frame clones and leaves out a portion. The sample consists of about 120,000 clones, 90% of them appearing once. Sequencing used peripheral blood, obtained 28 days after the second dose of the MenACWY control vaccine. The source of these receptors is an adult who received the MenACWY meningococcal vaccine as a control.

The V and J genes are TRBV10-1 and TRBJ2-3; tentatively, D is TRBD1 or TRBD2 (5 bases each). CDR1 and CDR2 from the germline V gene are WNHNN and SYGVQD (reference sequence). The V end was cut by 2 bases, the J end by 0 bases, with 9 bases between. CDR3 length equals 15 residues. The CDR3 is CASSERDGSTDTQYF. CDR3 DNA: TGCGCCAGCAGTGAGCGGGACGGGAGCACAGATACGCAGTATTTT.

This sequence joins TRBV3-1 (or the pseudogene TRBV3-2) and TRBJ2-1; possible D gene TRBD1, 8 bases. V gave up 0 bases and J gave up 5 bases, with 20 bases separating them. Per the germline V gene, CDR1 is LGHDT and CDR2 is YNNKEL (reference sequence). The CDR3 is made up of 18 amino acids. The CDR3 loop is CASSQENPNRGGDNEQFF. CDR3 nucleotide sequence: TGTGCCAGCAGCCAAGAAAACCCCAACAGGGGGGGGGACAATGAGCAGTTCTTC.

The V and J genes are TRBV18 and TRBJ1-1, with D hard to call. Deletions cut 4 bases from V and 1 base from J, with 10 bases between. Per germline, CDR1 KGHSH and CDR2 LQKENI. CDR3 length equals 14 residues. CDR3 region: CASSRAYPNTEAFF. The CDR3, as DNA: TGTGCCAGCTCACGGGCCTACCCGAACACTGAAGCTTTCTTT.

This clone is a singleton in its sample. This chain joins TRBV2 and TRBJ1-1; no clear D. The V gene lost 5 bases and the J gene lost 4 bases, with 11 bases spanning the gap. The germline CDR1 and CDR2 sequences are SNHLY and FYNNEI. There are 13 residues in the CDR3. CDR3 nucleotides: TGTGCCAGCAGTCGAATCACGGGCACTGAAGCTTTCTTT. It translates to CASSRITGTEAFF.

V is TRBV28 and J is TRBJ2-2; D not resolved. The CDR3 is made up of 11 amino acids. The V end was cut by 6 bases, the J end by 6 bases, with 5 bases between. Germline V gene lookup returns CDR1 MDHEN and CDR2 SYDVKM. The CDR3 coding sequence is TGTGCCAGCAGCTTAGCCGGGGAGCTGTTTTTT. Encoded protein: CASSLAGELFF.

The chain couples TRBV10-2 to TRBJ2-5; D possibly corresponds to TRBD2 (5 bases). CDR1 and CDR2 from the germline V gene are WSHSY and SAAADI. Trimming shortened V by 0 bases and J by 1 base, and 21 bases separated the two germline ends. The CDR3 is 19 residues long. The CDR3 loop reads CASSESYLFRTAGQETQYF. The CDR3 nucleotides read TGCGCCAGCAGTGAGTCTTACTTATTCCGGACTGCCGGCCAAGAGACCCAGTACTTC.

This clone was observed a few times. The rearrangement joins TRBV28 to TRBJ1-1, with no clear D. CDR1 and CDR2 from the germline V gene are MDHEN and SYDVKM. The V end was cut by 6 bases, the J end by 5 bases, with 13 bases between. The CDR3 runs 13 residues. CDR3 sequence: CASSITGSTEAFF. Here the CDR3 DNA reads TGTGCCAGCAGCATTACCGGTTCGACTGAAGCTTTCTTT.

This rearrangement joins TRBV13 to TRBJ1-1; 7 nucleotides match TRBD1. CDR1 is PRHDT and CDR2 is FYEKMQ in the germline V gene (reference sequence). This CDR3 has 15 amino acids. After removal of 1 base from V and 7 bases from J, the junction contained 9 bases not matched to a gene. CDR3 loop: CASSLELTGRGEAFF. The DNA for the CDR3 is TGTGCCAGCAGCTTAGAATTGACAGGGAGAGGTGAAGCTTTCTTT. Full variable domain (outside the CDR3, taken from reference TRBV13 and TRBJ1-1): AAGVIQSPRHLIKEKRETATLKCYPIPRHDTVYWYQQGPGQDPQFLISFYEKMQSDKGSIPDRFSAQQFSDYHSELNMSSLELGDSALYFCASSLELTGRGEAFFGQGTRLTVV.

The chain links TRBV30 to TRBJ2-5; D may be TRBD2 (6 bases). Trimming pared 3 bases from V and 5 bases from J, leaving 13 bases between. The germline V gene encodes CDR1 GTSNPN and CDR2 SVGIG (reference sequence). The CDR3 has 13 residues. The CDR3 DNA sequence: TGTGCCTGGAGAGAACTAGCCCTGGAGACCCAGTACTTC. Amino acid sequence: CAWRELALETQYF.

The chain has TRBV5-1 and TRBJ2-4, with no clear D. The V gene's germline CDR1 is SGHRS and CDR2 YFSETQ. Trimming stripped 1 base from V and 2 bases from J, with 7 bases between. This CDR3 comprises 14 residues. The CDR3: CASSLSRSKNIQYF. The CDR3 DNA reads TGCGCCAGCAGCTTGAGCCGGTCCAAAAACATTCAGTACTTC.

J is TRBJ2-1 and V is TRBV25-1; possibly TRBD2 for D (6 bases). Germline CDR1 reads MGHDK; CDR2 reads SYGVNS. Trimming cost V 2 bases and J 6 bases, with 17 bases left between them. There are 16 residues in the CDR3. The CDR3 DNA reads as TGTGCCAGCAGTGAAAGGGGAAGGGGACTCTCCAATGAGCAGTTCTTC. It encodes CASSERGRGLSNEQFF.

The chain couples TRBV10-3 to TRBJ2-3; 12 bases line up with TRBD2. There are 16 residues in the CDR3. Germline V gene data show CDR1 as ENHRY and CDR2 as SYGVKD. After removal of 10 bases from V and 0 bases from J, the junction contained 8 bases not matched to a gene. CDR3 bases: TGTGCCAGCGGACTAGCGGGGCAAGGAAGCACAGATACGCAGTATTTT. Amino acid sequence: CASGLAGQGSTDTQYF.

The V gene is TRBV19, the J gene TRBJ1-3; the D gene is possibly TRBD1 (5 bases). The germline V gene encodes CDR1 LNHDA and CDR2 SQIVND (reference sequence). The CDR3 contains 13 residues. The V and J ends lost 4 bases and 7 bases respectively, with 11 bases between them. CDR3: CASSTGTHNTIYF. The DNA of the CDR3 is TGTGCCAGTAGTACTGGGACCCATAACACCATATATTTT.

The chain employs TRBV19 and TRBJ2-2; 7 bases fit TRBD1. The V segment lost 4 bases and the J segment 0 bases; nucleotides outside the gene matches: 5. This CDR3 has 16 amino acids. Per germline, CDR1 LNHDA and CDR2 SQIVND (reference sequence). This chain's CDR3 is CASSTPGQTNTGELFF. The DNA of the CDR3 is TGTGCCAGTAGTACACCGGGACAGACGAACACCGGGGAGCTGTTTTTT.